This T cell receptor (beta chain) was identified in a study of CXCR3-negative and CXCR3-positive naive CD8 T cells (dated by TCRdb to about 2019). Looking at the study overall: In total, about 135 million TRB reads were obtained, or roughly 1.5 +/- 0.3 million reads per library. The diversity and physicochemical repertoire analyses included roughly ten donors pooled from two independent experiments. For the TRBV-TRBJ cluster analysis, the naive subsets came from roughly 5 donors, while the memory cells came from 3 donors.

Sequencer: NextSeq 550. The Human TCR Profiling Kit (MiLaboratory) was used to make UMI-labeled 5' RACE TRB cDNA libraries. cDNA synthesis used the entire amount of extracted RNA, and PCR amplification then used the entire amount of cDNA produced. Libraries were prepared in parallel using an identical number of PCR cycles. Under the source paper's analysis protocol: MIGEC and MiXCR extracted about 49,000 +/- 11,000 unique UMI-labeled TRB cDNA molecules per library, requiring at least two reads per UMI. An average of around 40,000 +/- 10,000 functional in-frame TRB CDR3 nucleotide clonotypes without stop codons was found per library. After downsampling to 5000 UMI-labeled TRB molecules per sample, diversity metrics, including normalized Shannon-Wiener and Chao1, were computed in VDJtools. VDJtools computed clonotype-size-weighted physicochemical properties of the central five CDR3 residues: interaction energy, strength, volume and Kidera factor 4. TCRdb reprocessed the sequencing reads and holds a single record per CDR3 protein sequence, with no DNA. The V and J calls and clone size are TCRdb's, not the authors'. This sample's listing comprises nearly 45,000 distinct CDR3 sequences. Of the sample, under 15% falls within the top ten clones.

As for this clonotype: The antigen it recognizes is unknown.

Measured from the cysteine to the phenylalanine, the CDR3 is 13 residues long. DNA is not recorded here. From the germline V gene, CDR1 is SQVTM and CDR2 is ANQGSEA. Each CD8+ T cell subset was flow-sorted in triplicate, and some 310,000 cells per subset were placed directly into RLT lysis buffer. Peripheral blood mononuclear cells were isolated from buffy coats using standard density gradient centrifugation. Total RNA was extracted from sorted cells with an RNeasy Mini Kit. Broader findings and caveats from the paper: Because surface CD5, which has been linked to self-reactivity in mice, was comparable between naive subsets, TCR interaction strength was also inferred from TRB CDR3 physicochemical properties. Freshly isolated PBMCs were used for most assays because CXCR3 expression partially decreased after cryopreservation. TRBV-TRBJ usage was similar between naive CXCR3-negative and CXCR3-positive cells from the same donor, while memory cells showed distinct patterns. Repertoire diversity was comparably high in both naive subsets but much lower in memory CD8+ T cells.

The clonotype was recovered from a human donor in good health. Some clones in this sample may be carry-over from other donors' samples. Sequencing was carried out using memory CD8+ T cells from blood. The sample's cell subset or site, from its label and the paper: conventional CD8+ memory T cells (TMEM), sorted as controls. Recombination joined TRBV29-1 with TRBJ1-1; TCRdb picks TRBD1, but there is no DNA to check that call. The encoded CDR3 is CSVEGGRGLYAFF.